Listed here are 23 T cell receptor beta chains from one sample, sequenced in a study of a mutant IDH1 vaccine in newly diagnosed glioma. The time point: baseline, week 1 (first vaccination visit). Treatment specified: pre-vaccination baseline after standard-of-care therapy. Generated by immunoSEQ multiplex PCR, the TCRdb table keeps only in-frame clones and is missing some. The table records around 100,000 clones, almost 85% of them present only once. Here the sequenced sample was PBMCs, taken from a glioma patient treated with radiotherapy, temozolomide or both. All receptors come from a man aged 35-49 years with glioma. Some clones in this sample may be carry-over from other donors' samples.

Concerning this clone itself: At one end, the junction sequence differs from germline, possibly due to a read error. The rearrangement links TRBV7-9 to TRBJ2-1, with TRBD1 as a possible D gene (5 bases). The germline V gene encodes CDR1 SEHNR and CDR2 FQNEAQ (reference sequence). The CDR3 contains 12 residues. In DNA form, the CDR3 reads TGCGCCAGCAGCCGAGCTCAGGGTGAGCAGTTCTTC. Its translation: CASSRAQGEQFF.

The chain has TRBV6-1 and TRBJ2-7; 9 bases are a match to TRBD1. Unmatched junction bases numbered 8, after V lost 6 bases and J lost 2 bases. Per the germline V gene, CDR1 is MNHNS and CDR2 is SASEGT. This CDR3 has 15 amino acids. CDR3 in amino acids: CASRTGTGNAYEQYF. The CDR3 coding sequence is TGTGCCAGCAGAACCGGGACAGGGAATGCCTACGAGCAGTACTTC.

This rearrangement joins TRBV30 to TRBJ1-3; unclear D gene. Trimming removed 0 bases from V and 1 base from J, with 13 bases in between. This CDR3 has 16 residues. Germline CDR1 is GTSNPN and CDR2 is SVGIG (reference sequence). The CDR3 nucleotides read TGTGCCTGGAGTGTACTAGGCGCCGCTTCTGGAAACACCATATATTTT. Translated: CAWSVLGAASGNTIYF.

This clone was detected only once. The CDR3 spells CASSVRQGGGNSPLHF. DNA of the CDR3: TGTGCCAGCAGCGTCCGACAGGGGGGCGGGAATTCACCCCTCCACTTT. J is TRBJ1-6 and V is TRBV7-9, with 9 positions matching TRBD1. Trimming took 5 bases from V and 7 from J; bases not matched to a gene: 9. The CDR3 loop spans 16 amino acids. CDR1 and CDR2 (germline): SEHNR, FQNEAQ (reference sequence).

This clone was seen just once. The V and J genes are TRBV11-2 and TRBJ2-7, with 8 bases identical to TRBD1. CDR1 SGHAT and CDR2 FQNNGV come from the germline V gene. The CDR3 consists of 16 residues. The V gene end was trimmed by 2 bases and the J gene end by 4 bases; junction bases not matched to a gene: 10. This chain's CDR3 is CASSLLGGTGRYEQYF. CDR3 nucleotides: TGTGCCAGCAGCTTATTGGGTGGGACAGGACGTTACGAGCAGTACTTC.

This chain joins TRBV6-5 and TRBJ1-1; D might be TRBD1 (6 bases). The ends were cut back, 8 bases at V and 10 bases at J, with 20 bases in the middle. CDR3 length: 13 residues. Germline CDR1 and CDR2: MNHEY and SVGAGI. The CDR3 DNA follows: TGTGCCAGCGGAAAGGACAGTCGGCGTCGAGCTTTCTTT. Translating gives CASGKDSRRRAFF.

The V and J genes are TRBV29-1 and TRBJ1-3; D gene ambiguous. V was shortened by 4 bases and J by 2 bases, with 18 bases between the two germline ends. From germline, CDR1 is SQVTM and CDR2 ANQGSEA. CDR3 length equals 16 residues. CDR3 nucleotides: TGCAGCGTTGTATACGGTAAAGATCAAGCTGGAAACACCATATATTTT. Amino acids: CSVVYGKDQAGNTIYF. The full variable domain, its missing parts supplied by reference TRBV29-1 and TRBJ1-3, is SAVISQKPSRDICQRGTSLTIQCQVDSQVTMMFWYRQQPGQSLTLIATANQGSEATYESGFVIDKFPISRPNLTFSTLTVSNMSPEDSSIYLCSVVYGKDQAGNTIYFGEGSWLTVV.

V gene TRBV30 combines with J gene TRBJ1-2; no definite D call. Germline CDR1 reads GTSNPN; CDR2 reads SVGIG (reference sequence). CDR3 length equals 16 residues. With 2 bases removed from V and 5 bases from J, the gap between germline ends came to 21 bases. Here the CDR3 DNA reads TGTGCCTGGAGTCCATCGCGAAAAAGATCATCTTATGGCTACACCTTC. It codes for CAWSPSRKRSSYGYTF. The variable domain in full, completed from reference TRBV30 and TRBJ1-2, reads SQTIHQWPATLVQPVGSPLSLECTVEGTSNPNLYWYRQAAGRGLQLLFYSVGIGQISSEVPQNLSASRPQDRQFILSSKKLLLSDSGFYLCAWSPSRKRSSYGYTFGSGTRLTVV.

The V call is TRBV4-1, the J call TRBJ2-3; D is possibly TRBD2 (6 bases). This CDR3 has 16 amino acids. Trimming stripped 1 base from V and 4 bases from J, with 15 bases between. Germline-derived CDR1 and CDR2 are MGHRA and YSYEKL. CDR3 loop: CASSQGDGGGPDTQYF. CDR3 nucleotide sequence: TGCGCCAGCAGCCAAGGGGACGGGGGTGGGCCAGATACGCAGTATTTT.

The chain links TRBV5-1 to TRBJ2-5; unclear D gene. Trimming took off 0 bases at V and 0 bases at J, with 3 bases between the two ends. Germline-derived CDR1 and CDR2 are SGHRS and YFSETQ. The CDR3 is 13 residues long. The CDR3: CASSLAHQETQYF. DNA for the CDR3: TGCGCCAGCAGCTTGGCCCACCAAGAGACCCAGTACTTC.

This chain links TRBV30 with TRBJ2-2; D is unclear. The V and J ends lost 2 bases and 0 bases respectively, with 10 bases between them. The CDR3 spans 15 residues. CDR1 and CDR2 from the germline V gene are GTSNPN and SVGIG (reference sequence). As DNA, the CDR3 is TGTGCCTGGAGTAAGCTCGGCGCGAACACCGGGGAGCTGTTTTTT. Amino acid sequence: CAWSKLGANTGELFF.

This chain connects TRBV19 to TRBJ2-5; the match to TRBD2 covers 10 bases. Germline CDR1 LNHDA, CDR2 SQIVND (reference sequence). This CDR3 spans 14 amino acids. V shed 5 bases, J shed 5 bases, and the junction held 5 bases outside the gene matches. This CDR3 reads CASSQRGGLETQYF. In DNA form, the CDR3 reads TGTGCCAGTAGTCAGCGGGGGGGCTTGGAGACCCAGTACTTC.

This clone was seen once. The CDR3 nucleotides read TGTGCCAGCAGTGAATACGCAGGAGGGTCCGCAGATACGCAGTATTTT. It is translated as CASSEYAGGSADTQYF. The V call is TRBV25-1, the J call TRBJ2-3, with a weak D call TRBD2 (6 bases). The CDR3 consists of 16 residues. V was cut by 0 bases and J by 4 bases, with 14 bases left in between. The germline V gene encodes CDR1 MGHDK and CDR2 SYGVNS.

This rearrangement joins TRBV2 to TRBJ2-2, with 9 bases lining up with TRBD2. The germline V gene encodes CDR1 SNHLY and CDR2 FYNNEI. With V trimmed by 5 bases and J by 8 bases, 12 bases remained unmatched. This CDR3 spans 16 amino acids. CDR3 residues: CASSYLAGPAPGELFF. The CDR3 region has the DNA TGTGCCAGCAGTTATCTAGCGGGACCGGCTCCGGGGGAGCTGTTTTTT.

The rearrangement uses TRBV2 and TRBJ1-6; no firm D call. Between the trimmed V and J ends, which lost 6 bases and 0 bases, there was a span of 9 bases. Germline V lookup: CDR1 SNHLY, CDR2 FYNNEI. The CDR3 totals 15 residues. CDR3 DNA: TGTGCCAGCAGGAGTGCGCGCTCCTATAATTCACCCCTCCACTTT. It yields the protein CASRSARSYNSPLHF.

The gene calls are TRBV7-9 and TRBJ1-2; no clear D. The CDR3 totals 14 residues. In germline, CDR1 is SEHNR, CDR2 FQNEAQ (reference sequence). The V end was cut by 0 bases, the J end by 2 bases, with 7 bases between. In DNA form, the CDR3 reads TGTGCCAGCAGCTTAGCGTGGGGAAACTATGGCTACACCTTC. As protein: CASSLAWGNYGYTF.

The chain combines TRBV6-1 with TRBJ1-2; tentatively, D is TRBD1 (5 bases). V lost 4 bases to trimming and J lost 2 bases, with 5 bases between them. This CDR3 is 12 amino acids long. In germline, CDR1 is MNHNS, CDR2 SASEGT. This CDR3 reads CASSAGNYGYTF. The CDR3 nucleotides read TGTGCCAGCAGTGCAGGGAACTATGGCTACACCTTC.

The chain joins TRBV7-9 to TRBJ2-5, with 15 nucleotides matching TRBD2. The germline V gene has CDR1 SEHNR and CDR2 FQNEAQ (reference sequence). The CDR3 sequence is 17 residues long. The V gene end was trimmed by 4 bases and the J gene end by 5 bases; junction bases not matched to a gene: 8. The CDR3 reads CASSSRTSGGVSETQYF. CDR3 DNA sequence: TGTGCCAGCAGCTCCCGGACTAGCGGGGGGGTCAGTGAGACCCAGTACTTC.

This clone turned up a few times. This chain links TRBV4-1 with TRBJ1-5, with D possibly matching TRBD1 (5 bases). CDR1 is MGHRA, CDR2 YSYEKL, per germline. The CDR3 length is 15 residues. Between the trimmed V and J ends, which lost 0 bases and 11 bases, there was a span of 17 bases. CDR3 nucleotide sequence: TGCGCCAGCAGCCAAGATGGGACCGGCAATCTAGCCCAGCATTTT. This gives the protein CASSQDGTGNLAQHF.

This clone appeared a single time. The chain joins TRBV6-6 to TRBJ1-5; D possibly corresponds to TRBD1 (5 bases). Germline V gene data show CDR1 as MNHNY and CDR2 as SVGAGI (reference sequence). The CDR3 consists of 16 residues. V gave up 6 bases and J gave up 7 bases, with 22 bases separating them. The CDR3 coding sequence is TGTGCCAGCAGCCGAACGGGGCTGGGATCGGGCCAGCCCCAGCATTTT. Residues: CASSRTGLGSGQPQHF.

The CDR3 region is CSVEAPGQGRTLAKNIQYF. CDR3 coding DNA: TGCAGCGTTGAAGCCCCCGGTCAGGGGAGGACTCTAGCCAAAAACATTCAGTACTTC. The chain has TRBV29-1 and TRBJ2-4; D tentatively fits TRBD1 or TRBD2 (6 bases each). From germline, CDR1 is SQVTM and CDR2 ANQGSEA. V lost 1 base to trimming and J lost 0 bases, with 22 bases between them. This CDR3 is 19 amino acids long. The full variable domain, completed using reference TRBV29-1 and TRBJ2-4, is SAVISQKPSRDICQRGTSLTIQCQVDSQVTMMFWYRQQPGQSLTLIATANQGSEATYESGFVIDKFPISRPNLTFSTLTVSNMSPEDSSIYLCSVEAPGQGRTLAKNIQYFGAGTRLSVL.

The rearrangement links TRBV19 to TRBJ1-2; 8 positions agree with TRBD1. V lost 3 bases and J lost 6; bases outside the gene matches: 3. The CDR3 length is 13 residues. CDR1 LNHDA and CDR2 SQIVND come from the germline V gene (reference sequence). DNA of the CDR3: TGTGCCAGTAGTATCAGGGGGCGAAATGGCTACACCTTC. It yields the protein CASSIRGRNGYTF.

The V call is TRBV6-6, the J call TRBJ1-1; D is unresolved. The CDR3 length is 13 residues. Germline-derived CDR1 and CDR2 are MNHNY and SVGAGI (reference sequence). Trimming cost V 7 bases and J 3 bases, with 12 bases left between them. The CDR3 sequence is CASKREGYTEAFF. CDR3 sequence (DNA): TGTGCCAGCAAACGAGAAGGATACACTGAAGCTTTCTTT.